The 28 T cell receptor beta chains below come from one sample, sequenced in a study of T cells in Graves' hyperthyroidism and ophthalmopathy. RNA transcripts provided the source from which TCR beta CDR3 regions were amplified. With the HTBI primer set, the TCR CDR3 went through a first round of RT-PCR. TCRdb passed the multiplex PCR reads through MiXCR, listing each CDR3 protein once. The table includes about 300,000 distinct CDR3 sequences, 13% detected once. Sequencing was performed on blood. These receptors originate from a woman between 25 and 40 years old with Graves' hyperthyroidism that later progressed to Graves' ophthalmopathy.

This clonotype was counted at least ten times. The genes are TRBV29-1 and TRBJ2-3, with TRBD1 matching 9 bases. V lost 1 base to trimming and J lost 5 bases; unmatched junction nucleotides: 10. The germline V gene encodes CDR1 SQVTM and CDR2 ANQGSEA. The CDR3 sequence is 16 residues long. CDR3 bases: TGCAGCGTTGAAGTCCCGGGACAGGGCATCGGAGATACGCAGTATTTT. This sequence encodes CSVEVPGQGIGDTQYF.

This chain connects TRBV20-1 to TRBJ2-1; 10 bases are a match to TRBD1. CDR1 and CDR2 from the germline V gene are DFQATT and SNEGSKA (reference sequence). There are 16 residues in the CDR3. The V gene end was trimmed by 6 bases and the J gene end by 6 bases; junction bases not matched to a gene: 14. The DNA for the CDR3 is TGCAGTGCAAGTATGTTATGGGGACAGGGGAGCAATGAGCAGTTCTTC. It encodes CSASMLWGQGSNEQFF.

This clonotype has at least ten counts. This sequence joins TRBV12-3 or TRBV12-4 and TRBJ2-7; D uncertain. This CDR3 has 13 amino acids. Trimming left V 3 bases short and J 3 bases short, with 9 bases between. CDR3 DNA sequence: TGTGCCAGCAGTTTTTCGGCGAACTACGAGCAGTACTTC. This encodes CASSFSANYEQYF.

This clonotype has a count of ten or more. V gene TRBV18 combines with J gene TRBJ2-7, with a weak D call TRBD2 (6 bases). The CDR3 sequence is 17 residues long. Trimming took off 0 bases at V and 5 bases at J, with 20 bases between the two ends. Germline V CDR1 and CDR2: KGHSH, LQKENI. CDR3 region: CASSPPLPSESRDEQYF. CDR3 in DNA: TGTGCCAGCTCACCACCGTTGCCTAGCGAGTCGAGGGACGAGCAGTACTTC. Looking up the rest from reference TRBV18 and TRBJ2-7 gives the full variable domain: NAGVMQNPRHLVRRRGQEARLRCSPMKGHSHVYWYRQLPEEGLKFMVYLQKENIIDESGMPKERFSAEFPKEGPSILRIQQVVRGDSAAYFCASSPPLPSESRDEQYFGPGTRLTVT.

Ten or more counts support this clonotype. The chain employs TRBV6-1 and TRBJ1-1, with D possibly matching TRBD1 (5 bases). Germline lookup yields CDR1 MNHNS and CDR2 SASEGT. There are 14 residues in the CDR3. V shed 4 bases and J shed 1 base, with 10 bases lying between them. The CDR3 DNA reads TGTGCCAGCAGTGCACAGGAGAAGAACACTGAAGCTTTCTTT. Amino acid sequence: CASSAQEKNTEAFF.

This clonotype has ten or more counts. The gene calls are TRBV6-1 and TRBJ2-5; the D gene is possibly TRBD2 (6 bases). Deletions cut 5 bases from V and 4 bases from J, with 14 bases between. The CDR3 has 14 residues. Germline CDR1 MNHNS, CDR2 SASEGT. The CDR3 coding sequence is TGTGCCAGCAGTCGCTCAGGGAGGAGAGAGACCCAGTACTTC. Translated, it gives CASSRSGRRETQYF.

The sample holds a few counts of this clonotype. V usage is TRBV7-9 and J usage is TRBJ2-1, with TRBD2 as a possible D gene (6 bases). This CDR3 is 18 amino acids long. V lost 3 bases to trimming and J lost 0 bases, with 18 bases between them. The germline V gene encodes CDR1 SEHNR and CDR2 FQNEAQ (reference sequence). CDR3 nucleotides: TGTGCCAGCAGCTTCCCATGGGATGGTAGCGGCTCCTACAATGAGCAGTTCTTC. It yields the protein CASSFPWDGSGSYNEQFF.

This clonotype was detected ten times or more. The chain carries TRBV29-1 and TRBJ2-2, with TRBD2 matching over 14 bases. The CDR3 is made up of 16 amino acids. Germline V gene lookup returns CDR1 SQVTM and CDR2 ANQGSEA. The junction had 4 bases not matched to a gene; V was cut back by 7 bases and J by 0 bases. Here the CDR3 reads CSARTSGGTNTGELFF. In DNA form, the CDR3 reads TGCAGCGCCCGGACTAGCGGGGGGACGAACACCGGGGAGCTGTTTTTT.

This clonotype showed up just a few times. The chain is built from TRBV20-1 and TRBJ1-4; unclear D gene. Trimming removed 0 bases at V and 4 bases at J, with 6 bases between. The CDR3 runs to 13 residues. Germline CDR1 is DFQATT and CDR2 is SNEGSKA (reference sequence). CDR3 loop: CSARDSSNEKLFF. Written as DNA, the CDR3 is TGCAGTGCTAGAGATTCCAGTAATGAAAAACTGTTTTTT.

This clonotype was seen many times. The rearrangement joins TRBV28 to TRBJ2-3, with D perhaps TRBD2 (6 bases). Germline CDR1 and CDR2: MDHEN and SYDVKM. The CDR3 loop spans 14 amino acids. V was shortened by 7 bases and J by 11 bases, with 22 bases between the two germline ends. This CDR3 is CASTAEGPVDGQYF. The CDR3 bases are TGTGCCAGCACAGCGGAGGGCCCCGTGGACGGGCAGTATTTT. Variable domain in full (rest from reference TRBV28 and TRBJ2-3): DVKVTQSSRYLVKRTGEKVFLECVQDMDHENMFWYRQDPGLGLRLIYFSYDVKMKEKGDIPEGYSVSREKKERFSLILESASTNQTSMYLCASTAEGPVDGQYFGPGTRLTVL.

This clonotype has ten or more counts. V and J are TRBV6-1 and TRBJ2-1; 7 nucleotides align to TRBD2. V lost 8 bases to trimming and J lost 0 bases; unmatched junction nucleotides: 16. Germline loops: CDR1 MNHNS, CDR2 SASEGT. The CDR3 consists of 18 residues. The CDR3 sequence is CASSPVGLAVSSYNEQFF. CDR3 nucleotides: TGTGCCAGCTCCCCCGTCGGGCTAGCGGTTTCCTCCTACAATGAGCAGTTCTTC.

As for this clonotype: One base away lies a much larger clone, so this may be a sequencing read error. V gene TRBV13 combines with J gene TRBJ2-5, with 8 bases aligning to TRBD2. The CDR3 spans 16 residues. After removal of 2 bases from V and 9 bases from J, the junction contained 14 bases not matched to a gene. Germline V gives CDR1 PRHDT, CDR2 FYEKMQ (reference sequence). CDR3 sequence (DNA): TGTGCCAGCAGCTTATCTTCCGGGAGGGCGGTGGAGGCCCAGTACTTC. Its translation: CASSLSSGRAVEAQYF.

This rearrangement joins TRBV6-1 to TRBJ2-3, with D possibly TRBD1 on 6 matching bases. V was pared by 4 bases and J by 9 bases, with 8 bases between. The CDR3 consists of 11 residues. Looked up from germline, CDR1 is MNHNS and CDR2 is SASEGT. CDR3 sequence (DNA): TGTGCCAGCAGTGTCCAGGGGACGCAGTATTTT. This gives the protein CASSVQGTQYF.

This clonotype was detected ten times or more. The chain recombines TRBV28 with TRBJ1-1; TRBD1 matches at 8 bases. V was clipped by 5 bases and J by 0 bases; unmatched bases: 5. CDR1 and CDR2 (germline): MDHEN, SYDVKM. This CDR3 is 15 amino acids long. CDR3 in DNA: TGTGCCAGCAGTGCCACAGGGGGGCTGAACACTGAAGCTTTCTTT. Encoded protein: CASSATGGLNTEAFF.

This clonotype has a count of ten or more. The CDR3 is CATFLGWTGTGNTQYF. CDR3 DNA: TGTGCCACCTTCCTGGGCTGGACCGGAACGGGGAATACGCAGTATTTT. The chain couples TRBV10-3 to TRBJ2-3; TRBD2 is a possible D gene (5 bases). Germline CDR1 ENHRY, CDR2 SYGVKD. Between the trimmed V and J ends, which lost 10 bases and 7 bases, there was a span of 27 bases. This CDR3 contains 16 residues.

This clonotype was found many times. The rearrangement uses TRBV4-3 and TRBJ2-5, with 14 bases matching TRBD2. The CDR3 length is 21 residues. The J segment lost 1 base and the V segment lost 3 bases, leaving 16 bases of the junction unmatched. From germline, CDR1 is LGHNA and CDR2 YSLEER. In DNA form, the CDR3 reads TGCGCCAGCAGCCAGCACTATGTGACTAGCGGGAGGGCCCTCGGCCAAGAGACCCAGTACTTC. Its translation is CASSQHYVTSGRALGQETQYF.

J is TRBJ2-3 and V is TRBV7-9; tentative D call: TRBD2 (7 bases). Germline-derived CDR1 and CDR2 are SEHNR and FQNEAQ (reference sequence). Trimming cost V 5 bases and J 3 bases, with 18 bases left between them. The CDR3 contains 16 residues. The CDR3 loop reads CASSPRGGARTDTQYF. In nucleotides, the CDR3 is TGTGCCAGCAGCCCCAGAGGGGGGGCAAGGACAGATACGCAGTATTTT.

There are a few counts of this clonotype. This chain uses TRBV20-1 with TRBJ1-6, with TRBD1 identical over 7 bases. The germline V gene encodes CDR1 DFQATT and CDR2 SNEGSKA (reference sequence). CDR3 length: 14 residues. J was trimmed by 10 bases and V by 6 bases; bases with no gene match: 12. In DNA, the CDR3 is TGCAGTGCCCAAGGACAGGTCATAGGATCACCCCTCCACTTT. It specifies CSAQGQVIGSPLHF.

This clonotype was detected many times. V gene TRBV7-9 combines with J gene TRBJ2-2, with 10 bases that match TRBD2. The J segment lost 4 bases and the V segment lost 4 bases, leaving 6 bases of the junction unmatched. From germline, CDR1 is SEHNR and CDR2 FQNEAQ (reference sequence). The CDR3 runs to 16 residues. The CDR3 DNA sequence: TGTGCCAGCAGCTCCCTCCGACTAGCGGGCACCGGGGAGCTGTTTTTT. Amino acid sequence: CASSSLRLAGTGELFF.

There are many counts of this clonotype. The rearrangement links TRBV6-1 to TRBJ1-1; 9 bases match TRBD1. V shed 6 bases, J shed 1 base, and the junction held 9 bases outside the gene matches. Per germline, CDR1 MNHNS and CDR2 SASEGT. The CDR3 is 16 amino acids. The CDR3 region has the DNA TGTGCCAGCAGGAATTCCCCGGGACAGGGGAACACTGAAGCTTTCTTT. Translated, it gives CASRNSPGQGNTEAFF.

This clonotype was seen at least ten times. The rearrangement joins TRBV7-6 to TRBJ2-3, with 13 bases matching TRBD2. V lost 5 bases to trimming and J lost 6 bases; unmatched junction nucleotides: 5. The CDR3 has 15 residues. CDR1 is SGHVS and CDR2 is FNYEAQ in the germline V gene. As DNA, the CDR3 is TGTGCCAGCAGCATACTAGCGGGAGGGGCTGATACGCAGTATTTT. Amino acid sequence: CASSILAGGADTQYF.

This clonotype was counted at least ten times. The V gene is TRBV2, the J gene TRBJ1-5; D is unclear. Germline V gene data show CDR1 as SNHLY and CDR2 as FYNNEI. The CDR3 consists of 14 residues. DNA of the CDR3: TGTGCGACAACCCAGGCCTATAGCAATCAGCCCCAGCATTTT. This sequence encodes CATTQAYSNQPQHF.

This clonotype was observed a handful of times. The genes are TRBV5-8 and TRBJ2-2; a possible D gene is TRBD2 (6 bases). CDR1 is SGHTS, CDR2 YDEGEE, per germline. V was pared by 0 bases and J by 1 base, with 10 bases between. The CDR3 contains 16 residues. The CDR3 protein is CASSLVGGVNTGELFF. The CDR3 region has the DNA TGTGCCAGCAGCTTGGTGGGAGGAGTGAACACCGGGGAGCTGTTTTTT.

V gene TRBV14 combines with J gene TRBJ1-5; D unresolved. The CDR3 extends over 19 amino acids. The V gene lost 1 base and the J gene lost 1 base, with 20 bases spanning the gap. Germline loops: CDR1 SGHDN, CDR2 FVKESK. In DNA, the CDR3 is TGTGCCAGCAGCCAAGCGTTCGAGGTAGACGACGGGAGCAATCAGCCCCAGCATTTT. This codes for CASSQAFEVDDGSNQPQHF.

The sample holds many counts of this clonotype. The chain recombines TRBV27 with TRBJ1-2; 7 bases are shared with TRBD1. The ends lost 0 bases at V and 2 bases at J; junction bases unmatched: 12. CDR1 MNHEY and CDR2 SMNVEV come from the germline V gene (reference sequence). CDR3 length: 18 amino acids. CDR3 protein: CASSLSSRLGGDNYGYTF. The CDR3 DNA follows: TGTGCCAGCAGTTTATCTTCCCGGTTAGGGGGCGACAACTATGGCTACACCTTC.

Points on this clonotype: A far larger clone is off by one base, so a read error is likely. The genes are TRBV7-3 and TRBJ1-1; unclear D gene. CDR3 length: 13 amino acids. Germline loops: CDR1 SGHTA, CDR2 FQGTGA. The CDR3 DNA is TGTGCCAGCGGCTTAGAAGGGAACACTGAAGCTTTCTTT. It specifies CASGLEGNTEAFF.

The sample holds many counts of this clonotype. The chain is built from TRBV30 and TRBJ1-6; no definite D call. With 3 bases removed from V and 9 bases from J, the gap between germline ends came to 12 bases. The CDR3 sequence is 13 residues long. CDR1 and CDR2 from the germline V gene are GTSNPN and SVGIG (reference sequence). CDR3 nucleotides: TGTGCCTGGAGGCCTACGGCGGGTTCACCCCTCCACTTT. Its protein product is CAWRPTAGSPLHF.

This chain links TRBV9 with TRBJ2-2; D gene unclear. V gave up 2 bases and J gave up 2 bases, with 4 bases separating them. Per germline, CDR1 SGDLS and CDR2 YYNGEE. The CDR3 runs to 13 residues. CDR3 nucleotides: TGTGCCAGCAGCGTGACCAACACCGGGGAGCTGTTTTTT. Residues: CASSVTNTGELFF.